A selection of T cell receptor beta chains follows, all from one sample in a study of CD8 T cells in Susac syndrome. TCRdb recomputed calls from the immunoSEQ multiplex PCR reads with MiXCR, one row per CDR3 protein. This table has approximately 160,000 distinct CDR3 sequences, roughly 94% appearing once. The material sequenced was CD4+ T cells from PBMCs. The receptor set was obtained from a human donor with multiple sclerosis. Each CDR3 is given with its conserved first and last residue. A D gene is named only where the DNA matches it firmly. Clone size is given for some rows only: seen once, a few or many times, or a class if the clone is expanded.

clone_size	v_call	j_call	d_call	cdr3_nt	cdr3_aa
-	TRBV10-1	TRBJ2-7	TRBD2	TGCGCCAGCAGTGACACGGGAGGGTCCCACTACGAGCAGTACTTC	CASSDTGGSHYEQYF
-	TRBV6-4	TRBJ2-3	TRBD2	TGTGCCAGCAGTCCCCGGGGGGGACTAAGCACAGATACGCAGTATTTT	CASSPRGGLSTDTQYF
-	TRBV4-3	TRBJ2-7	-	TGCGCCAGCAGCCAAGATTGGGACACCTACGAGCAGTACTTC	CASSQDWDTYEQYF
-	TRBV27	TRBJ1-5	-	TGTGCCAGCAGTTCGAAAGATAGCAATCAGCCCCAGCATTTT	CASSSKDSNQPQHF
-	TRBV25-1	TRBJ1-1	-	TGTGCCAGCAGTGTTCGGGAGTTGAACACTGAAGCTTTCTTT	CASSVRELNTEAFF
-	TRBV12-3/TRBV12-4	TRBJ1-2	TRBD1	TGTGCCAGCAGTTTTCGGACAGGGTTGAACTATGGCTACACCTTC	CASSFRTGLNYGYTF
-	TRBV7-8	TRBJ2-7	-	TGTGCCAGCAGCGTGACCATCTCCTACGAGCAGTACTTC	CASSVTISYEQYF
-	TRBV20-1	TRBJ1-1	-	TGCAGTGCCCCCCGTGGTGGCGAGAAAGCTTTCTTT	CSAPRGGEKAFF
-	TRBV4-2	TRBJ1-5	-	TGTGCCAGCAGCCAAGAGGGTCAGCCCCAGCATTTT	CASSQEGQPQHF
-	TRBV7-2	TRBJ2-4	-	TGTGCCAGCAGCTTCGGGACCGTAGCCAAAAACATTCAGTACTTC	CASSFGTVAKNIQYF
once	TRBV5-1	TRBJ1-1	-	TGCGCCAGCAGCCCTCTAAGAGGGGTAATGACTGAAGCTTTCTTT	CASSPLRGVMTEAFF
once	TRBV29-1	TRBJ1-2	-	TGCAGCGTTGCAGAATCCTATGGCTACACCTTC	CSVAESYGYTF
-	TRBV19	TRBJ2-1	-	TGTGCCAGCTCTGAGGGGGATGAGCAGTTCTTC	CASSEGDEQFF
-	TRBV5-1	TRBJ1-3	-	TGCGCCAGCAGCTTGGAAGGGGGCTCTGGAAACACCATATATTTT	CASSLEGGSGNTIYF
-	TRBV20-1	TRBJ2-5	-	TGCAGTGCTAGAGGGTCTGTTAACCAAGAGACCCAGTACTTC	CSARGSVNQETQYF
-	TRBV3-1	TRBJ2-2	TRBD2	TGTGCCAGCAGCCTTACTAGCGCCGGGGAGCTGTTTTTT	CASSLTSAGELFF
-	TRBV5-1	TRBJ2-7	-	TGCGCCAGCAGCTTGGCCGCAGGGGCTAACTACGAGCAGTACTTC	CASSLAAGANYEQYF
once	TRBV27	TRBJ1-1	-	TGTGCCTCGTTGAGGAACGGCTTTAAGGGGAACACTGAAGCTTTCTTT	CASLRNGFKGNTEAFF
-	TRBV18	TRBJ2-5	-	TGTGCCAGCTCACGAGCCGAAGAGACCCAGTACTTC	CASSRAEETQYF
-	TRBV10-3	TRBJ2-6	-	TGTGGGGCCAACGTCCTGACTTTC	CGANVLTF